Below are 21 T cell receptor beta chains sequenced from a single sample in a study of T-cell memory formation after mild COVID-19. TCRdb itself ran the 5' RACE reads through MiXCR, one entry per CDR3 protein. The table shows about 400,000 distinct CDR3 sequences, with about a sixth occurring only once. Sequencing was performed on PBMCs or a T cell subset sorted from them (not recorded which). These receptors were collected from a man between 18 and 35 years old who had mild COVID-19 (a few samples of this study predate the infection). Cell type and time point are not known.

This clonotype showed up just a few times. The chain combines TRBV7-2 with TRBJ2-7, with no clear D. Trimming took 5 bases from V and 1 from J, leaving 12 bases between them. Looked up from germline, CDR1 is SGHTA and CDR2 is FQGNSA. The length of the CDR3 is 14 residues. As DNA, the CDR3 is TGTGCCAGCAGCGTCGCTCTAGTATCCTACGAGCAGTACTTC. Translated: CASSVALVSYEQYF.

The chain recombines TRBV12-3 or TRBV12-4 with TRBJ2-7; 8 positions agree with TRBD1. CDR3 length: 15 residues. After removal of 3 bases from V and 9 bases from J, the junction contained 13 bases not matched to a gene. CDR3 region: CASSLDGQGIYGQYV. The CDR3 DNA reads TGTGCCAGCAGTTTGGATGGACAGGGAATCTATGGGCAGTACGTC.

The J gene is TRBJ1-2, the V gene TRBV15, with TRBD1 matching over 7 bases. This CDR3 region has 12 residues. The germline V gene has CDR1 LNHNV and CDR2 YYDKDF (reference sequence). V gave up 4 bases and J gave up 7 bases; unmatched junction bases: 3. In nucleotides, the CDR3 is TGTGCCACCAGCATGGGACAGTTTGGCTACACCTTC. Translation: CATSMGQFGYTF.

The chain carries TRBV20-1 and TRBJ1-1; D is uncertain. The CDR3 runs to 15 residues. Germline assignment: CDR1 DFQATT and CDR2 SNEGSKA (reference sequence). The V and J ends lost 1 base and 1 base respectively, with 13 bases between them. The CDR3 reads CSARVLLRGNTEAFF. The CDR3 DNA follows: TGCAGTGCTAGAGTCCTCCTCCGGGGGAACACTGAAGCTTTCTTT.

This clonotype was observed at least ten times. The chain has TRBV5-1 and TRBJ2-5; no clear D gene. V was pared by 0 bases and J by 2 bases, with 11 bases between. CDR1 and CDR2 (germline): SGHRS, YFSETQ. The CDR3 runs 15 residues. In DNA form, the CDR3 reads TGCGCCAGCAGCTTGGAAGTGGGCCCTCAAGAGACCCAGTACTTC. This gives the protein CASSLEVGPQETQYF.

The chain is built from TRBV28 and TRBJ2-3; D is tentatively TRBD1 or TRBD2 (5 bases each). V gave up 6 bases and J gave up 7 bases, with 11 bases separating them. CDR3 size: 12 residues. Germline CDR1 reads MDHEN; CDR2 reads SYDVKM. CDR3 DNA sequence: TGTGCCAGCAGGACGGGGCGGAATACGCAGTATTTT. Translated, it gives CASRTGRNTQYF.

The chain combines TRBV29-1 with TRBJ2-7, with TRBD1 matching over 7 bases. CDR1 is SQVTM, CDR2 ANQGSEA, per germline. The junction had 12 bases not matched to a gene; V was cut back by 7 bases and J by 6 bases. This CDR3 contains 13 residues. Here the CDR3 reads CSARGQASGEQYF. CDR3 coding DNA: TGCAGCGCCCGAGGACAGGCCTCTGGCGAGCAGTACTTC.

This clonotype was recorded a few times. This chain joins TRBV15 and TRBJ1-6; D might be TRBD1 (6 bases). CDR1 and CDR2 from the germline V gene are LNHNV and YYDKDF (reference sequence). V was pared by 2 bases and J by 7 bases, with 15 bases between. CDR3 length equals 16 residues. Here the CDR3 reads CATSRPKTGQNSPLHF. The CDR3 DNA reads TGTGCCACCAGCAGACCAAAGACAGGACAGAATTCACCCCTCCACTTT.

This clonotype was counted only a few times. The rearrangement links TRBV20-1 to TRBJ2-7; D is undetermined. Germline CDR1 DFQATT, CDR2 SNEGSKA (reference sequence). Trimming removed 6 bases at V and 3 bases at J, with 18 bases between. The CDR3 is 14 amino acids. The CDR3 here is CSAVDTQGFYEQYV. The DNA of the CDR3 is TGCAGTGCGGTAGACACACAAGGCTTCTACGAGCAGTACGTC.

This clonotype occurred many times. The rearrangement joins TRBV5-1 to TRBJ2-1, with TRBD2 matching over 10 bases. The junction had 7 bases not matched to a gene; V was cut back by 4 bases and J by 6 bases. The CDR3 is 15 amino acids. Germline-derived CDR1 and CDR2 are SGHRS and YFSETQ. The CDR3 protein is CASSQAGGPPNEQFF. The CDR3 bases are TGCGCCAGCAGCCAAGCGGGGGGGCCCCCCAATGAGCAGTTCTTC. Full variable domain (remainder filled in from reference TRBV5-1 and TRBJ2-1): KAGVTQTPRYLIKTRGQQVTLSCSPISGHRSVSWYQQTPGQGLQFLFEYFSETQRNKGNFPGRFSGRQFSNSRSEMNVSTLELGDSALYLCASSQAGGPPNEQFFGPGTRLTVL.

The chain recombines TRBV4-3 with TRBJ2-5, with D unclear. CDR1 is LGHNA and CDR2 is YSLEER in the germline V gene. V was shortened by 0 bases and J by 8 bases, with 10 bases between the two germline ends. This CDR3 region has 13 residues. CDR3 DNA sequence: TGCGCCAGCAGCCAAGATACGCAGTCAACCCAGTACTTC. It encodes CASSQDTQSTQYF.

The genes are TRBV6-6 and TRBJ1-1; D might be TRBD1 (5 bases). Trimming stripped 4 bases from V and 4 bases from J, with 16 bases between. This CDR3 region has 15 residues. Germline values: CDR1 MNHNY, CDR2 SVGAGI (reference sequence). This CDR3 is CASSSLPGKGTEAFF. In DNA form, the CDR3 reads TGTGCCAGCAGTTCTCTCCCAGGGAAGGGCACTGAAGCTTTCTTT.

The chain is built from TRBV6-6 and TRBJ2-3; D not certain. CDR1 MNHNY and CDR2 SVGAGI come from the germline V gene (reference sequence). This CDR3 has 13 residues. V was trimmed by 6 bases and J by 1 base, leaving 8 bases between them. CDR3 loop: CASSQLGTDTQYF. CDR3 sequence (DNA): TGTGCCAGCAGCCAGCTGGGCACAGATACGCAGTATTTT.

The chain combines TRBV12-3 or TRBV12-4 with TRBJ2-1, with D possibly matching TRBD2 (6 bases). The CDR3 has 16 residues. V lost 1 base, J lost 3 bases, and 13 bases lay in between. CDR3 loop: CASSLGPGEFYNEQFF. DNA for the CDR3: TGTGCCAGCAGTTTAGGGCCGGGGGAATTCTACAATGAGCAGTTCTTC.

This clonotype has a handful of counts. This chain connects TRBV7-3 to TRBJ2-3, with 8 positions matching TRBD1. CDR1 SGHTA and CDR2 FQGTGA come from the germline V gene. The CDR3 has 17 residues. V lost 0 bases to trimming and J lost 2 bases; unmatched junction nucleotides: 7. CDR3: CASSLTGRGLSTDTQYF. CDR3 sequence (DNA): TGTGCCAGCAGCTTAACGGGCAGGGGGCTTTCCACAGATACGCAGTATTTT.

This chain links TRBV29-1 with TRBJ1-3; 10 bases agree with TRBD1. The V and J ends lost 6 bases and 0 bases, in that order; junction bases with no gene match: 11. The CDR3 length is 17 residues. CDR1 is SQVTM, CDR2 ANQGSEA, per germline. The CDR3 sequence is CSVTGTGARNSGNTIYF. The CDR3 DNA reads TGCAGCGTAACCGGGACAGGGGCTAGAAACTCTGGAAACACCATATATTTT.

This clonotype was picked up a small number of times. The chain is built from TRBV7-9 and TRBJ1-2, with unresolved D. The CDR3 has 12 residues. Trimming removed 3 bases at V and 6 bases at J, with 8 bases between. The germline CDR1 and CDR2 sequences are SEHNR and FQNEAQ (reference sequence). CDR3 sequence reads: CASSLSGHGYTF. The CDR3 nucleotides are TGTGCCAGCAGCTTGAGTGGCCATGGCTACACCTTC. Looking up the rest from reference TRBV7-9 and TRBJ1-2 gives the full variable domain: DTGVSQNPRHKITKRGQNVTFRCDPISEHNRLYWYRQTLGQGPEFLTYFQNEAQLEKSRLLSDRFSAERPKGSFSTLEIQRTEQGDSAMYLCASSLSGHGYTFGSGTRLTVV.

CDR3 amino acids: CASSFGMGETQYF. The DNA of the CDR3 is TGTGCCAGCAGTTTTGGGATGGGAGAGACCCAGTACTTC. The chain links TRBV6-5 to TRBJ2-5; unclear D gene. In germline, CDR1 is MNHEY, CDR2 SVGAGI. The CDR3 consists of 13 residues. V was shortened by 4 bases and J by 4 bases, with 10 bases between the two germline ends.

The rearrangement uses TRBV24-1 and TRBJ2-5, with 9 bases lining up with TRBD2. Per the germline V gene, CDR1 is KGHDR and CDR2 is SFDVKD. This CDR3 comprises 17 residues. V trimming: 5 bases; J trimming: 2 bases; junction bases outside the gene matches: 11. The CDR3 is CATSGPTLAGIQETQYF. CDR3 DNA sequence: TGTGCCACCAGTGGTCCCACCCTAGCGGGGATACAAGAGACCCAGTACTTC.

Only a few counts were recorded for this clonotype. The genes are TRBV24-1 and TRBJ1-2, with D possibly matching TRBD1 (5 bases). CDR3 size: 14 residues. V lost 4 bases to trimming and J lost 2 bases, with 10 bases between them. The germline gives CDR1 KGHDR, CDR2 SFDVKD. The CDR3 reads CATSDHGQNYGYTF. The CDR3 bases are TGTGCCACCAGTGACCACGGACAAAACTATGGCTACACCTTC.

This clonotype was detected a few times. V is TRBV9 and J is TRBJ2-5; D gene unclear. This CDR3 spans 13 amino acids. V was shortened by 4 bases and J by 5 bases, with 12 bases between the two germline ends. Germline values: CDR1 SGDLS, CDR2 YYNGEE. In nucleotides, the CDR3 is TGTGCCAGCAGCCCGTTGGAAGCGGAGACCCAGTACTTC. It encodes CASSPLEAETQYF.